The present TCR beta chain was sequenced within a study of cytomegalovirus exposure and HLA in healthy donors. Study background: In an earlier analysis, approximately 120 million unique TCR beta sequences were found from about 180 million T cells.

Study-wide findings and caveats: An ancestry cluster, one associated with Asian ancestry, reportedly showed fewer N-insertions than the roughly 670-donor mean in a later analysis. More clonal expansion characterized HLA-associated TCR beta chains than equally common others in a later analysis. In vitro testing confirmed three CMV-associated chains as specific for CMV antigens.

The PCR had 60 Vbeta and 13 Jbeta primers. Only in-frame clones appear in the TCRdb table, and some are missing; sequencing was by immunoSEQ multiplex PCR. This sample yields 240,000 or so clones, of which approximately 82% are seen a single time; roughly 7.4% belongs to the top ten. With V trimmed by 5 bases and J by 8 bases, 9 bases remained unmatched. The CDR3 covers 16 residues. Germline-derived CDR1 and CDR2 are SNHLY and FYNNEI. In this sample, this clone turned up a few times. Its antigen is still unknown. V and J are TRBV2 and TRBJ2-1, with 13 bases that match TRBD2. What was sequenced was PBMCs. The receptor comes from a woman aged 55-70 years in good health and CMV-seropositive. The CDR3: CASSPPGLAGMDEQFF. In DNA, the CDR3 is TGTGCCAGCAGTCCTCCGGGACTAGCGGGAATGGATGAGCAGTTCTTC.